Below, 18 T cell receptor beta chains from the same sample are listed, as sequenced in a study of identical twins. TCRdb fed the 5' RACE reads into MiXCR, producing one record per CDR3 protein. The repertoire holds 250,000 or so distinct CDR3 sequences, around 7.6% seen once, with roughly 5.4% in the top ten. This sample also belongs to another study, concerning yellow fever vaccine responses in identical twins.

What was sequenced was CD8+ T cells sorted from blood. The receptors were gathered from a woman aged 18 to 35 in good health.

This clonotype has only a few counts. V gene TRBV6-5 combines with J gene TRBJ1-1, with 11 bases matching TRBD1. CDR1 is MNHEY, CDR2 SVGAGI, per germline. This CDR3 is built from 16 residues. The ends lost 0 bases at V and 1 base at J; junction bases unmatched: 1. CDR3 residues: CASSYSGQGANTEAFF. DNA of the CDR3: TGTGCCAGCAGTTACTCAGGACAGGGGGCGAACACTGAAGCTTTCTTT.

The table lists this clonotype with many counts. The gene calls are TRBV12-3 or TRBV12-4 and TRBJ1-5; no firm D call. Trimming left V 6 bases short and J 5 bases short, with 11 bases between. CDR3 length equals 13 residues. The CDR3 sequence: CASSPPADQPQHF. The CDR3 DNA follows: TGTGCCAGCAGCCCCCCGGCCGATCAGCCCCAGCATTTT.

The genes are TRBV7-6 and TRBJ2-3, with TRBD2 matching 9 bases. Per germline, CDR1 SGHVS and CDR2 FNYEAQ. Trimming cost V 5 bases and J 6 bases; bases outside gene matches: 27. This CDR3 has 21 amino acids. Here the CDR3 reads CASSTPGQGSWASGVADTQYF. CDR3 in DNA: TGTGCCAGCAGCACCCCGGGCCAGGGATCGTGGGCTAGCGGGGTCGCGGATACGCAGTATTTT.

This chain connects TRBV20-1 to TRBJ2-7; 7 nucleotides match TRBD1. This CDR3 comprises 16 residues. Germline loops: CDR1 DFQATT, CDR2 SNEGSKA (reference sequence). With V trimmed by 3 bases and J by 1 base, 12 bases remained unmatched. In DNA form, the CDR3 reads TGCAGTGCTAGCGTTAGACAGGGTACGAGGTCCTACGAGCAGTACGTC. This gives the protein CSASVRQGTRSYEQYV.

This clonotype was found a few times. This chain connects TRBV20-1 to TRBJ2-1; D unresolved. V was trimmed by 3 bases and J by 0 bases, leaving 12 bases between them. This CDR3 spans 15 amino acids. CDR1 is DFQATT and CDR2 is SNEGSKA in the germline V gene (reference sequence). The CDR3 bases are TGCAGTGCTAGGGATATAGACATCTCCTACAATGAGCAGTTCTTC. Translation gives CSARDIDISYNEQFF.

The sample holds many counts of this clonotype. V and J are TRBV18 and TRBJ2-7, with 7 bases identical to TRBD2. This CDR3 is 14 amino acids long. Germline CDR1 is KGHSH and CDR2 is LQKENI. Unmatched junction bases numbered 4, after V lost 3 bases and J lost 2 bases. The CDR3 loop reads CASSPSGGPYEQYF. CDR3 sequence (DNA): TGTGCCAGCTCACCCTCGGGGGGTCCCTACGAGCAGTACTTC.

This clonotype was counted between two and nine times. This CDR3 is CASSLAEGARMYNEQFF. Written as DNA, the CDR3 is TGTGCCAGCAGCTTAGCGGAAGGGGCCAGGATGTACAATGAGCAGTTCTTC. The rearrangement uses TRBV7-6 and TRBJ2-1, with D perhaps matching TRBD1 (5 bases). The CDR3 covers 17 residues. V dropped 0 bases and J dropped 4 bases, with 16 bases sitting between them. Germline CDR1 SGHVS, CDR2 FNYEAQ.

This chain joins TRBV10-2 and TRBJ2-5; unclear D gene. V lost 4 bases and J lost 6, with 12 bases in between. There are 13 residues in the CDR3. Germline V gene sequence: CDR1 WSHSY, CDR2 SAAADI. The CDR3 spells CASSAQILKTQYF. CDR3 in DNA: TGCGCCAGCAGTGCGCAGATCTTAAAGACCCAGTACTTC.

The rearrangement links TRBV27 to TRBJ2-3, with a tentative D call TRBD1 (6 bases). CDR1 MNHEY and CDR2 SMNVEV come from the germline V gene (reference sequence). The V gene lost 5 bases and the J gene lost 4 bases, with 25 bases spanning the gap. The CDR3 consists of 18 residues. The DNA for the CDR3 is TGTGCCAGCAGTACCACTCCCCCGGGACAAGGGATATCAGATACGCAGTATTTT. It encodes CASSTTPPGQGISDTQYF.

This clonotype was detected a few times. CDR3 sequence (DNA): TGTGCCAGCAGTCCCGGACTAGCACCGATATTGCATGAGCAGTTCTTC. As protein: CASSPGLAPILHEQFF. V gene TRBV2 combines with J gene TRBJ2-1; 8 nucleotides match TRBD2. V lost 5 bases, J lost 8 bases, and 14 bases stayed unmatched. This CDR3 comprises 16 residues. Germline lookup yields CDR1 SNHLY and CDR2 FYNNEI.

This clonotype came up a few times. This sequence joins TRBV20-1 and TRBJ2-1; D is perhaps TRBD2 (6 bases). Looked up from germline, CDR1 is DFQATT and CDR2 is SNEGSKA (reference sequence). V was pared by 1 base and J by 7 bases, with 29 bases between. This CDR3 is built from 19 residues. The CDR3: CSARVFFDLGLLNGNEQFF. The CDR3 DNA follows: TGCAGTGCTAGAGTGTTTTTCGATCTGGGACTCTTAAACGGGAATGAGCAGTTCTTC.

This clonotype was picked up many times. The gene calls are TRBV5-1 and TRBJ2-1, with 9 bases lining up with TRBD1. The V segment lost 4 bases and the J segment 4 bases; nucleotides outside the gene matches: 6. CDR3 length equals 15 residues. Per germline, CDR1 SGHRS and CDR2 YFSETQ. CDR3 DNA sequence: TGCGCCAGCAGCCCATCCGGGACAGGGTACAATGAGCAGTTCTTC. Translation gives CASSPSGTGYNEQFF.

This clonotype was seen at least ten times. This chain connects TRBV29-1 to TRBJ1-2; D is undetermined. Trimming removed 4 bases at V and 12 bases at J, with 15 bases between. This CDR3 region has 11 residues. Germline V gene data show CDR1 as SQVTM and CDR2 as ANQGSEA. The CDR3 reads CSVVWVRENTF. CDR3 sequence (DNA): TGCAGCGTTGTCTGGGTTAGAGAGAACACCTTC.

DNA for the CDR3: TGCAGCGTTGCTTTAGGGACACCATCCAATCCCCTCTATGGCTACACCTTC. It yields the protein CSVALGTPSNPLYGYTF. The chain recombines TRBV29-1 with TRBJ1-2; possible D gene TRBD1, 6 bases. CDR3 length: 17 amino acids. With 4 bases removed from V and 4 bases from J, the gap between germline ends came to 25 bases. CDR1 is SQVTM, CDR2 ANQGSEA, per germline.

This rearrangement joins TRBV2 to TRBJ2-7, with D tentatively TRBD1 or TRBD2 (6 bases each). The CDR3 is 13 amino acids. Germline CDR1 reads SNHLY; CDR2 reads FYNNEI. Trimming stripped 6 bases from V and 1 base from J, with 10 bases between. This CDR3 reads CASRRGDSYEQYF. The DNA for the CDR3 is TGTGCCAGCAGAAGGGGGGATTCCTACGAGCAGTACTTC.

V and J are TRBV28 and TRBJ2-3; 11 nucleotides line up with TRBD1. The CDR3 length is 18 residues. V trimming: 3 bases; J trimming: 3 bases; junction bases outside the gene matches: 11. Germline lookup yields CDR1 MDHEN and CDR2 SYDVKM. The CDR3 protein is CASSFRTPGQGATDTQYF. The DNA for the CDR3 is TGTGCCAGCAGTTTCCGTACACCAGGACAGGGGGCAACAGATACGCAGTATTTT.

This clonotype was seen only a few times. This chain uses TRBV5-5 with TRBJ2-7, with TRBD1 identical over 10 bases. The germline CDR1 and CDR2 sequences are SGHKS and YYEKEE (reference sequence). The CDR3 length is 16 residues. The ends lost 0 bases at V and 5 bases at J; junction bases unmatched: 8. The CDR3 here is CASSLEGQGVVDEQYV. The CDR3 region has the DNA TGTGCCAGCAGCTTGGAAGGACAGGGGGTTGTGGACGAGCAGTACGTC.

V usage is TRBV29-1 and J usage is TRBJ1-2; D remains ambiguous. V gave up 7 bases and J gave up 4 bases, with 10 bases separating them. Germline V lookup: CDR1 SQVTM, CDR2 ANQGSEA. CDR3 size: 11 residues. The CDR3 region has the DNA TGCAGCGGCCCGGTGGGCTATGGCTACACCTTC. Residues: CSGPVGYGYTF.